This is a list of T cell receptor beta chains from one sample in a study of T cells after yellow fever vaccination. TCRdb re-derived calls from the 5' RACE reads in MiXCR, one entry per CDR3 protein. The sample includes around 340,000 distinct CDR3 sequences, around 12% of them seen just once. The sequenced sample was CD4+ T cells sorted from PBMCs, obtained 15 days after the yellow fever booster vaccination. These receptor sequences come from a man between 18 and 29 years old who received the YFV17D yellow fever vaccine. Both conserved end residues are part of each CDR3. A D gene is named only where the DNA matches it firmly. Some rows have no size entry. The others give once, few or many, or a class for an expanded clone.

J: TRBJ2-3; size: few; V: TRBV4-2; D: NA; CDR3: CASSQAFRVPDTQYF; DNA: TGTGCCAGCAGCCAAGCATTCAGGGTACCAGATACGCAGTATTTT
J: TRBJ1-2; size: few; V: TRBV7-3; D: TRBD1; CDR3: CASSLTATGGLGGYTF; DNA: TGTGCCAGCAGCTTAACCGCGACAGGGGGCTTGGGTGGCTACACCTTC
J: TRBJ2-7; size: NA; V: TRBV18; D: NA; CDR3: CASSPMVRDEQYF; DNA: TGTGCCAGCTCACCAATGGTTCGGGACGAGCAGTACTTC
J: TRBJ2-5; size: few; V: TRBV7-2; D: NA; CDR3: CASSGRGQETQYF; DNA: TGTGCCAGCAGCGGCCGGGGTCAAGAGACCCAGTACTTC
J: TRBJ1-3; size: NA; V: TRBV13; D: NA; CDR3: CASRQGVQGAGNTIYF; DNA: TGTGCCAGCAGGCAAGGCGTACAAGGAGCTGGAAACACCATATATTTT
J: TRBJ1-2; size: few; V: TRBV5-6; D: NA; CDR3: CASTEVGRANYGYTF; DNA: TGTGCCAGCACCGAGGTTGGCAGGGCTAACTATGGCTACACCTTC
J: TRBJ1-1; size: NA; V: TRBV5-1; D: TRBD1; CDR3: CASSGTGVLNTEAFF; DNA: TGCGCCAGCAGCGGGACAGGGGTGCTGAACACTGAAGCTTTCTTT
J: TRBJ1-5; size: few; V: TRBV5-6; D: NA; CDR3: CASSSVGSNQPQHF; DNA: TGTGCCAGCAGCTCGGTGGGATCCAATCAGCCCCAGCATTTT
J: TRBJ2-1; size: few; V: TRBV12-3/TRBV12-4; D: TRBD1; CDR3: CASSSRTGNDEQFF; DNA: TGTGCCAGCAGTTCGAGGACAGGGAACGATGAGCAGTTCTTC
J: TRBJ2-2; size: many; V: TRBV10-3; D: NA; CDR3: CAISANRDTGELFF; DNA: TGTGCCATCAGTGCAAACAGGGATACCGGGGAGCTGTTTTTT
J: TRBJ2-1; size: few; V: TRBV7-9; D: NA; CDR3: CASSFMGGGEQFF; DNA: TGTGCCAGCAGCTTCATGGGAGGAGGCGAGCAGTTCTTC
J: TRBJ1-1; size: NA; V: TRBV6-2/TRBV6-3; D: NA; CDR3: CASWRFGYTEAFF; DNA: TGTGCCAGCTGGAGATTTGGGTACACTGAAGCTTTCTTT
J: TRBJ2-3; size: few; V: TRBV7-9; D: TRBD2; CDR3: CASSPASGGLTDTQYF; DNA: TGTGCCAGCAGCCCGGCTAGCGGGGGGCTCACAGATACGCAGTATTTT
J: TRBJ2-6; size: once; V: TRBV6-6; D: NA; CDR3: CASSPPASGANVLTF; DNA: TGTGCCAGCAGCCCGCCAGCGTCTGGGGCCAACGTCCTGACTTTC
J: TRBJ2-3; size: few; V: TRBV7-2; D: NA; CDR3: CASSTRGGLTTDTQYF; DNA: TGTGCCAGCAGCACCCGCGGGGGCCTAACCACAGATACGCAGTATTTT
J: TRBJ1-1; size: few; V: TRBV6-2/TRBV6-3; D: NA; CDR3: CASSPHDPGDTEAFF; DNA: TGTGCCAGCAGTCCGCACGATCCGGGGGACACTGAAGCTTTCTTT
J: TRBJ2-5; size: few; V: TRBV2; D: NA; CDR3: CASSDLQETQYF; DNA: TGTGCCAGCAGTGACCTTCAAGAGACCCAGTACTTC
J: TRBJ1-2; size: few; V: TRBV7-2; D: TRBD1; CDR3: CASSSRQGGSYGYTF; DNA: TGTGCCAGCAGCTCCCGACAGGGCGGAAGCTATGGCTACACCTTC
J: TRBJ1-2; size: few; V: TRBV5-4; D: NA; CDR3: CASSSYGANYGYTF; DNA: TGTGCCAGCAGCTCTTACGGAGCTAACTATGGCTACACCTTC
J: TRBJ1-1; size: few; V: TRBV20-1; D: NA; CDR3: CSAREGTSTEAFF; DNA: TGCAGTGCTAGAGAAGGGACGTCCACTGAAGCTTTCTTT
J: TRBJ2-5; size: few; V: TRBV18; D: NA; CDR3: CASSPLGGVQETQYF; DNA: TGTGCCAGCTCACCACTGGGAGGAGTGCAAGAGACCCAGTACTTC
J: TRBJ1-1; size: few; V: TRBV4-3; D: NA; CDR3: CASSQAIVTGREAFF; DNA: TGCGCCAGCAGCCAAGCGATCGTAACAGGGCGTGAAGCTTTCTTT
J: TRBJ1-5; size: few; V: TRBV5-1; D: NA; CDR3: CASSLAGGGNQPQHF; DNA: TGCGCCAGCAGCTTGGCCGGTGGTGGCAATCAGCCCCAGCATTTT
J: TRBJ1-3; size: NA; V: TRBV11-2; D: NA; CDR3: CASSLVRSSGNTIYF; DNA: TGTGCCAGCAGCTTAGTCCGCAGCTCTGGAAACACCATATATTTT
J: TRBJ2-3; size: NA; V: TRBV7-6; D: TRBD1; CDR3: CASSLFGSTGGGTDTQYF; DNA: TGTGCCAGCAGCTTATTCGGGTCGACAGGGGGCGGCACAGATACGCAGTATTTT
J: TRBJ1-4; size: few; V: TRBV6-5; D: TRBD1; CDR3: CASSRTRPGQGIYATNEKLFF; DNA: TGTGCCAGCAGTAGGACTCGACCGGGACAGGGGATTTATGCAACTAATGAAAAACTGTTTTTT
J: TRBJ1-2; size: NA; V: TRBV18; D: TRBD1; CDR3: CASSPQEGAEVDGYTF; DNA: TGTGCCAGCTCACCCCAGGAGGGGGCAGAGGTCGATGGCTACACCTTC
J: TRBJ2-3; size: NA; V: TRBV29-1; D: NA; CDR3: CSVDHLQGLMVDTQYF; DNA: TGCAGCGTGGACCACTTACAGGGACTAATGGTAGATACGCAGTATTTT
J: TRBJ2-3; size: many; V: TRBV3-1; D: NA; CDR3: CASSQGRTDTQYF; DNA: TGTGCCAGCAGCCAGGGGAGGACAGATACGCAGTATTTT
J: TRBJ1-2; size: many; V: TRBV27; D: NA; CDR3: CASSSQGIGQGYTF; DNA: TGTGCCAGCAGTTCCCAGGGGATAGGTCAGGGCTACACCTTC
J: TRBJ2-2; size: few; V: TRBV5-4; D: TRBD2; CDR3: CASSSQSRGGGGELFF; DNA: TGTGCCAGCAGCTCCCAATCGCGGGGGGGCGGCGGGGAGCTGTTTTTT
J: TRBJ1-5; size: NA; V: TRBV7-2; D: NA; CDR3: CASSLATGGAGQPQHF; DNA: TGTGCCAGCAGCTTAGCAACGGGGGGCGCGGGACAGCCCCAGCATTTT
J: TRBJ2-5; size: few; V: TRBV7-9; D: NA; CDR3: CASSFFTGEGGETQYF; DNA: TGTGCCAGCAGCTTTTTTACAGGGGAGGGAGGAGAGACCCAGTACTTC
J: TRBJ2-5; size: NA; V: TRBV9; D: TRBD2; CDR3: CASSALAGAGTQYF; DNA: TGTGCCAGCAGCGCACTAGCGGGGGCGGGGACCCAGTACTTC
J: TRBJ2-6; size: NA; V: TRBV11-2; D: NA; CDR3: CASSFGALLYGANVLTF; DNA: TGTGCCAGCAGCTTTGGCGCGTTACTATATGGGGCCAACGTCCTGACTTTC
J: TRBJ2-2; size: NA; V: TRBV5-1; D: TRBD1; CDR3: CASSPGDSTGELFF; DNA: TGCGCCAGCAGCCCAGGGGACAGTACCGGGGAGCTGTTTTTT
J: TRBJ1-5; size: NA; V: TRBV5-4; D: NA; CDR3: CASSSRGEPQHF; DNA: TGTGCCAGCAGCTCACGCGGAGAGCCCCAGCATTTT
J: TRBJ1-6; size: NA; V: TRBV6-2/TRBV6-3; D: NA; CDR3: CASSWPVRSLHF; DNA: TGTGCCAGCAGCTGGCCGGTGAGGTCCCTCCACTTT
J: TRBJ2-3; size: NA; V: TRBV5-1; D: TRBD2; CDR3: CASSLMSGVDTQYF; DNA: TGCGCCAGCAGCTTGATGAGCGGGGTAGATACGCAGTATTTT
J: TRBJ2-7; size: NA; V: TRBV20-1; D: NA; CDR3: CSARVRGEQYF; DNA: TGCAGTGCTAGGGTGCGTGGCGAGCAGTACTTC
J: TRBJ2-2; size: NA; V: TRBV20-1; D: NA; CDR3: CSARYSVGTGELFF; DNA: TGCAGTGCTAGATACAGTGTTGGCACCGGGGAGCTGTTTTTT
J: TRBJ1-5; size: many; V: TRBV7-2; D: NA; CDR3: CASSLAFLGSNQPQHF; DNA: TGTGCCAGCAGCTTAGCGTTTCTCGGTAGCAATCAGCCCCAGCATTTT
J: TRBJ1-1; size: NA; V: TRBV2; D: NA; CDR3: CASSERGVGEAFF; DNA: TGTGCCAGCAGTGAGAGGGGGGTAGGTGAAGCTTTCTTT